This is a list of T cell receptor beta chains from one sample in a study of blood T cell repertoires in COVID-19. The table came from immunoSEQ multiplex PCR; TCRdb's copy has only in-frame clones and leaves some out. The data hold approximately 120,000 clones, with under 90% observed a single time. The sequencing sample was made of peripheral blood. Receptors were obtained from a woman between 45 and 65 years old with acute or convalescent COVID-19. Each CDR3 is given with its conserved first and last residue. The D gene is left open where the match is weak. Clone size is stated in some rows and not others, as once, few, many or a class when expanded.

NA	TRBV11-2	TRBJ2-2	NA	TGTGCCAGCAGCTCAAACACCGGGGAGCTGTTTTTT	CASSSNTGELFF
TRBD1	TRBV3-1/TRBV3-2	TRBJ1-2	NA	TGTGCCAGCAGCCAAGGTTACCGGACAGGATTCTATGGCTACACCTTC	CASSQGYRTGFYGYTF
TRBD1	TRBV7-3	TRBJ1-6	few	TGTGCCAGCAGCTCACAGGGGAACTATAATTCACCCCTCCACTTT	CASSSQGNYNSPLHF
TRBD1	TRBV6-6	TRBJ1-2	NA	TGTGCCAGCAGTTACTCGAAGGGGGCGAATGGCTACACCTTC	CASSYSKGANGYTF
NA	TRBV3-1/TRBV3-2	TRBJ1-5	few	TGTGCCAGCAGCCAGGGGGGGTACTATAGCAATCAGCCCCAGCATTTT	CASSQGGYYSNQPQHF
TRBD1	TRBV5-1	TRBJ2-2	NA	TGCGCCAGCAGCGCACAGGGGTTCACCGGGGAGCTGTTTTTT	CASSAQGFTGELFF
NA	TRBV5-1	TRBJ1-1	NA	TGCGCCAGCAGCTTACAGAACACTGAAGCTTTCTTT	CASSLQNTEAFF
NA	TRBV19	TRBJ1-1	NA	TGTGCCAGTAGTTTTCTACCCGGTGGGAACACTGAAGCTTTCTTT	CASSFLPGGNTEAFF
TRBD1	TRBV10-2	TRBJ1-2	NA	TGCGCCAGCAGTGCCCCCGGACAGGCTAACTATGGCTACACCTTC	CASSAPGQANYGYTF
NA	TRBV2	TRBJ2-7	few	TGTGCCAGCAGGGACACCTCCTCGGGCGAGCAGTACTTC	CASRDTSSGEQYF
NA	TRBV28	TRBJ1-2	NA	TGTGCCAGCTTAACGGAGTTTGGCTACACCTTC	CASLTEFGYTF
TRBD1	TRBV30	TRBJ1-2	NA	TGTGCCGTCCGGACAGGGGGTGGCTACACCTTC	CAVRTGGGYTF
NA	TRBV30	TRBJ2-6	NA	TGTGCCTGCCCCGCCGGGGATCCTGGGGCCAACGTCCTGACTTTC	CACPAGDPGANVLTF
TRBD1	TRBV5-4	TRBJ2-7	NA	TGTGCCAGCAGCCCTACTCAACAGGGGGCTCAAGAGCAGTACTTC	CASSPTQQGAQEQYF
NA	TRBV12-3/TRBV12-4	TRBJ1-1	once	TGTGCCAGCAGTTCCCTCGCGGGAGCTTTCTTT	CASSSLAGAFF
TRBD1	TRBV6-5	TRBJ1-4	NA	TGTGCCAGCAGTCGTCAGGGGGCGAGTGATAAACTGTTTTTT	CASSRQGASDKLFF
NA	TRBV10-3	TRBJ1-3	NA	TGTGCCATCAGTTCACAGGTTGATCACTCTGGAAACACCATATATTTT	CAISSQVDHSGNTIYF
NA	TRBV5-5	TRBJ2-1	NA	TGTGCCAGCAGCTTGGCAGGGGGGAATGAGCAGTTCTTC	CASSLAGGNEQFF
TRBD1	TRBV19	TRBJ1-2	NA	TGTGCCAGTAGGACGTACAGGGGAGGTACGGATCGCTACACCTTC	CASRTYRGGTDRYTF
NA	TRBV29-1	TRBJ2-3	NA	TGCAGCGTTGACGGCAGGGTGAATGAAGATACGCAGTATTTT	CSVDGRVNEDTQYF
TRBD1	TRBV5-1	TRBJ2-2	few	TGCGCCAGCAGCTTGCAGACAGGGGGAATGAACACCGGGGAGCTGTTTTTT	CASSLQTGGMNTGELFF
TRBD2	TRBV9	TRBJ2-3	NA	TGTGCCAGCAGCGTTGGGACTAGCGGGCGTGCTAGCACAGATACGCAGTATTTT	CASSVGTSGRASTDTQYF
NA	TRBV5-4	TRBJ1-3	NA	TGTGCCAGCAGCCCGAGACAGGCCGGCTCTGGAAACACCATATATTTT	CASSPRQAGSGNTIYF
TRBD1	TRBV5-1	TRBJ2-5	NA	TGCGCCAGCAGCCTGGGGACAGGTGGGGATCAAGAGACCCAGTACTTC	CASSLGTGGDQETQYF
TRBD1	TRBV11-3	TRBJ1-6	NA	TGTGCCAGCAGCTTAACAGGGGATTTTTCACCCCTCCACTTT	CASSLTGDFSPLHF
TRBD2	TRBV24-1	TRBJ2-1	NA	TGTGCCACCAACCCGGGGGGGAACAACAATGAGCAGTTCTTC	CATNPGGNNNEQFF
TRBD1	TRBV3-1/TRBV3-2	TRBJ1-6	NA	TGTGCCAGCAGCCAAGGTGGACAGGGAAGGAATTCACCCCTCCACTTT	CASSQGGQGRNSPLHF
NA	TRBV30	TRBJ1-4	NA	TGTGCCTGGGGACAGTTGGGTGAAAAACTGTTTTTT	CAWGQLGEKLFF
NA	TRBV2	TRBJ2-3	NA	TGTGCCAGCAGTACGCAGGGGACAGATACGCAGTATTTT	CASSTQGTDTQYF
TRBD2	TRBV28	TRBJ2-1	NA	TGTGCCAGCAGGACTAGCGGGGGGTCCTACAATGAGCAGTTCTTC	CASRTSGGSYNEQFF
NA	TRBV5-4	TRBJ2-1	NA	TGTGCCAGCAGCAGAACGGACAATGAGCAGTTCTTC	CASSRTDNEQFF
NA	TRBV7-2	TRBJ2-1	NA	TGTGCCAGCAGCTTAGAGAGCTCCTACAATGAGCAGTTCTTC	CASSLESSYNEQFF
NA	TRBV24-1	TRBJ1-5	NA	TGTGCCACCAGTGGTATCGGTAGCAATCAGCCCCAGCATTTT	CATSGIGSNQPQHF
TRBD1	TRBV19	TRBJ1-5	NA	TGTGCCAGTAGCAAGCCCCTTGGACAGGGAGGGCGGCAGCCCCAGCATTTT	CASSKPLGQGGRQPQHF
TRBD2	TRBV28	TRBJ2-3	NA	TGTGCCAGCAGCCAGAGCGGGGGGGGTTGGTATTTT	CASSQSGGGWYF
NA	TRBV18	TRBJ1-1	NA	TGTGCCAGCTCACCAGGGGGCTCCGGCACTGAAGCTTTCTTT	CASSPGGSGTEAFF
NA	TRBV19	TRBJ1-5	NA	TGTGCCAGTAGTATATTTTTGGGAGGGTCTGTGGTCAGCAATCAGCCCCAGCATTTT	CASSIFLGGSVVSNQPQHF
TRBD1	TRBV6-2/TRBV6-3	TRBJ1-4	NA	TGTGCCAGCAGTCCCAAGGGGGCGGGTAATGAAAAACTGTTTTTT	CASSPKGAGNEKLFF
TRBD2	TRBV5-1	TRBJ2-1	NA	TGCGCCAGCAGCTTGACTAGCGGGAGCTACAATGAGCAGTTCTTC	CASSLTSGSYNEQFF
NA	TRBV19	TRBJ1-5	NA	TGTGCCAGTAGTCTCGCGGGTTTCAGCAATCAGCCCCAGCATTTT	CASSLAGFSNQPQHF
TRBD1	TRBV5-7	TRBJ2-7	NA	TGTGCCAGCAGCTCCCACCGGGACAGAAGCCTCTACGAGCAGTACTTC	CASSSHRDRSLYEQYF
NA	TRBV10-3	TRBJ1-2	few	TGTGCCATCAGTGGGTCCACAACCGGGGGGGGGTCCTATGGCTACACCTTC	CAISGSTTGGGSYGYTF
NA	TRBV15	TRBJ1-2	NA	TGTGCCACCAGCAGGTTAGCTAACTATGGCTACACCTTC	CATSRLANYGYTF
NA	TRBV27	TRBJ2-7	NA	TGTGCCAGCAGTTCAAGAACAGGCGAGCAGTACTTC	CASSSRTGEQYF